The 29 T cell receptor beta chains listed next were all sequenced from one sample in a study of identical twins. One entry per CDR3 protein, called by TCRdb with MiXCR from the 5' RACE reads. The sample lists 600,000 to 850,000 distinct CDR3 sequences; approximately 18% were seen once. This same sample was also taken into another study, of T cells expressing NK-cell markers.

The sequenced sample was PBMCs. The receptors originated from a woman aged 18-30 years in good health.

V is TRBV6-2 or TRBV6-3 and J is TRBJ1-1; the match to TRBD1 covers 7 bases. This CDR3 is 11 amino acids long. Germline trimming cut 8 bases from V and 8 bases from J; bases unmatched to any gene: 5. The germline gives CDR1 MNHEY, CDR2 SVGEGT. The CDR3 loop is CASERGREAFF. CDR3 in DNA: TGTGCCAGCGAGAGGGGGCGAGAAGCTTTCTTT.

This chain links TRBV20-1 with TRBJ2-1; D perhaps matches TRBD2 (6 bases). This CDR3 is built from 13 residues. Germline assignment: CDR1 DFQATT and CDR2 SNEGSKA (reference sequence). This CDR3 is CSRKRADNNEQFF. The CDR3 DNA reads TGCAGCAGAAAGCGGGCTGACAACAATGAGCAGTTCTTC.

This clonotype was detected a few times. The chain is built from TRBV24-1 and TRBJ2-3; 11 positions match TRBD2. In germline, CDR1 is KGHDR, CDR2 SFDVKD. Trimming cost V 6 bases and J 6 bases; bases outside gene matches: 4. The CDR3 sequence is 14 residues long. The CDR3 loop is CATSNSGRADTQYF. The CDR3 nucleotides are TGTGCCACCAGTAATAGCGGGAGGGCCGATACGCAGTATTTT.

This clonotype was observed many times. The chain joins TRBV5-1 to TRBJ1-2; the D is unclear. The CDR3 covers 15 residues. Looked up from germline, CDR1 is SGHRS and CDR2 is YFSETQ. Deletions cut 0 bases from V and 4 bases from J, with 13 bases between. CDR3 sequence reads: CASSLGSVTSYGYTF. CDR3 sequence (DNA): TGCGCCAGCAGCTTGGGGTCCGTAACTTCCTATGGCTACACCTTC.

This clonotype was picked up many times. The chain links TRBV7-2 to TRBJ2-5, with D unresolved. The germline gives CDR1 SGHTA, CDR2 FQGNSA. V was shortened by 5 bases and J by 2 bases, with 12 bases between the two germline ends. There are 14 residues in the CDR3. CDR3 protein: CASSPRTKQETQYF. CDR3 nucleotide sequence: TGTGCCAGCAGCCCAAGGACGAAACAAGAGACCCAGTACTTC. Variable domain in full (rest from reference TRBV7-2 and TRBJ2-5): GAGVSQSPSNKVTEKGKDVELRCDPISGHTALYWYRQSLGQGLEFLIYFQGNSAPDKSGLPSDRFSAERTGGSVSTLTIQRTQQEDSAVYLCASSPRTKQETQYFGPGTRLLVL.

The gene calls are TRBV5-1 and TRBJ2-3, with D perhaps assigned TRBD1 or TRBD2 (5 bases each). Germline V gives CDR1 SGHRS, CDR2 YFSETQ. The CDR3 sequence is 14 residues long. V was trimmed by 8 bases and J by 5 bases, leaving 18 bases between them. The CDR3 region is CASIEDPGQDTQYF. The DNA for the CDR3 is TGCGCCAGTATCGAGGACCCGGGGCAAGATACGCAGTATTTT. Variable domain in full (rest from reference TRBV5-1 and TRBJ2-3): KAGVTQTPRYLIKTRGQQVTLSCSPISGHRSVSWYQQTPGQGLQFLFEYFSETQRNKGNFPGRFSGRQFSNSRSEMNVSTLELGDSALYLCASIEDPGQDTQYFGPGTRLTVL.

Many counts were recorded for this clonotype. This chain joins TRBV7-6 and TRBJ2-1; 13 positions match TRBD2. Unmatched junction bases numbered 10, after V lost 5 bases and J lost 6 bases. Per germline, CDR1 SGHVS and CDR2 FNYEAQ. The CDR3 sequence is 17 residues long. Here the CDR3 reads CASSPWTSGSSVNEQFF. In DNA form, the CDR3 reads TGTGCCAGCAGCCCCTGGACTAGCGGGAGTTCGGTCAATGAGCAGTTCTTC.

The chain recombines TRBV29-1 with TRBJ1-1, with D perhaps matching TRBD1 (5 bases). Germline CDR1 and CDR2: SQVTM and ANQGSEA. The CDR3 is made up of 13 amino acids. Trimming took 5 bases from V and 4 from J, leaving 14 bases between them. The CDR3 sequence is CSVRQGLGTEAFF. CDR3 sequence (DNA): TGCAGCGTTCGGCAGGGATTGGGCACTGAAGCTTTCTTT.

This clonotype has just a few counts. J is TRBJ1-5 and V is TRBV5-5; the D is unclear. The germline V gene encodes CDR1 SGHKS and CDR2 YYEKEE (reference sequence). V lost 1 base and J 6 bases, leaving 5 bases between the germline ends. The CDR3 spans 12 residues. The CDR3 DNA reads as TGTGCCAGCAGCTTGAAAGCTCAGCCCCAGCATTTT. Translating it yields CASSLKAQPQHF.

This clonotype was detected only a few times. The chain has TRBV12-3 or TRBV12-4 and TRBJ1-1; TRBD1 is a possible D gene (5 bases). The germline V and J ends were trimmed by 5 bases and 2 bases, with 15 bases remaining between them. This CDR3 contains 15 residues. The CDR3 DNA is TGTGCCAGCAGTCCTCCCTGGGGGGGAAACACTGAAGCTTTCTTT. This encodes CASSPPWGGNTEAFF.

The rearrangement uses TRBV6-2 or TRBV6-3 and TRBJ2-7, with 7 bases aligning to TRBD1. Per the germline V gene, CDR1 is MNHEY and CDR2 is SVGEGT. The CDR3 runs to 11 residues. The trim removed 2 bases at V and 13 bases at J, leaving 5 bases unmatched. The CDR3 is CASSYGTARYF. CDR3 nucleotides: TGTGCCAGCAGTTACGGGACAGCGCGATACTTC.

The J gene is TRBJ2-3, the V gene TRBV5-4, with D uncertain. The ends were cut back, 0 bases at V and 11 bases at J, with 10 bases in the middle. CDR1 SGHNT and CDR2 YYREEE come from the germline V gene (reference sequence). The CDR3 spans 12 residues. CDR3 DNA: TGTGCCAGCAGCTTGGGCGAGACGCAGCAGTATTTT. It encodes CASSLGETQQYF.

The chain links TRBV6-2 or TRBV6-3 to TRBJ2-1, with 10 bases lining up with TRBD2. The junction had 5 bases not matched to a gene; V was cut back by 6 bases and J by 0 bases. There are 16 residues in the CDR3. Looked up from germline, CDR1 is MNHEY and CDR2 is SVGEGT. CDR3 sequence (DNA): TGTGCCAGCAGCGACGTAGCGGGGGGCTCCTACAATGAGCAGTTCTTC. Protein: CASSDVAGGSYNEQFF.

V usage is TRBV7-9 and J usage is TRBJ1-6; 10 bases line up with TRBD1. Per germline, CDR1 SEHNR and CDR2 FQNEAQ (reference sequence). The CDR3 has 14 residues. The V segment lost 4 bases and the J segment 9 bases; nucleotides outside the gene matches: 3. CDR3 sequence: CASSSDRGVSPLHF. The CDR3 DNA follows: TGTGCCAGCAGCTCGGACAGGGGGGTTTCACCCCTCCACTTT.

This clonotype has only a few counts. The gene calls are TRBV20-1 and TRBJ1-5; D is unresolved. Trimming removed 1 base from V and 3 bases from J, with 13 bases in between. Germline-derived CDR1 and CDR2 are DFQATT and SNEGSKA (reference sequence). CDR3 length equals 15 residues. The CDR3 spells CSARAWPDSNQPQHF. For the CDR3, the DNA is TGCAGTGCTAGAGCGTGGCCGGATTCCAATCAGCCCCAGCATTTT.

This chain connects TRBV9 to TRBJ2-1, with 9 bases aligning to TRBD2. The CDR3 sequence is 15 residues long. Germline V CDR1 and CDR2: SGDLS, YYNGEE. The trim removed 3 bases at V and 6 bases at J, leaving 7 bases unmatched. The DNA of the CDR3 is TGTGCCAGCAGCGGACTAGCGGATCGTCCCAATGAGCAGTTCTTC. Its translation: CASSGLADRPNEQFF.

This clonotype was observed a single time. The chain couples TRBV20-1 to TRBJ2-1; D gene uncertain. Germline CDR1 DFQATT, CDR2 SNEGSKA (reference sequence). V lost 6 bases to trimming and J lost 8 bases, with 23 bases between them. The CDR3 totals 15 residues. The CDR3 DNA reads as TGCAGTGCCAGACCCCTATCGGGCGGCACATATGAGCAGTTCTTC. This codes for CSARPLSGGTYEQFF.

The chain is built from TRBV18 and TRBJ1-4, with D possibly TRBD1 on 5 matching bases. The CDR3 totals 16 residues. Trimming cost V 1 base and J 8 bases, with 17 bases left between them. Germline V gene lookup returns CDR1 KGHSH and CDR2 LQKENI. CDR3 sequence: CASSPRPGTGEEKLFF. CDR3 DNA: TGTGCCAGCTCACCACGGCCTGGGACGGGGGAAGAAAAACTGTTTTTT.

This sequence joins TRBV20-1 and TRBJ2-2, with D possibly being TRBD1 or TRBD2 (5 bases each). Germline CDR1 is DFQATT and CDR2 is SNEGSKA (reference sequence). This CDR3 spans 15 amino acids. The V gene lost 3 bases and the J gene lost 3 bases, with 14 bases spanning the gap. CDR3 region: CSARGAEGDTGELFF. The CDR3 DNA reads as TGCAGTGCTAGGGGAGCGGAAGGGGACACCGGGGAGCTGTTTTTT.

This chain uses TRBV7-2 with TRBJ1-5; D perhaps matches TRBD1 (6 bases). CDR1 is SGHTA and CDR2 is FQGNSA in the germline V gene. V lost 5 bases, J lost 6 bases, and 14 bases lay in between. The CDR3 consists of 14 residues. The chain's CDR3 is CASSPTRTVQPQHF. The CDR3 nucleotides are TGTGCCAGCAGCCCTACCCGGACAGTTCAGCCCCAGCATTTT. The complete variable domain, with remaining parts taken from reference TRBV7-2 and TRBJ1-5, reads GAGVSQSPSNKVTEKGKDVELRCDPISGHTALYWYRQSLGQGLEFLIYFQGNSAPDKSGLPSDRFSAERTGGSVSTLTIQRTQQEDSAVYLCASSPTRTVQPQHFGDGTRLSIL.

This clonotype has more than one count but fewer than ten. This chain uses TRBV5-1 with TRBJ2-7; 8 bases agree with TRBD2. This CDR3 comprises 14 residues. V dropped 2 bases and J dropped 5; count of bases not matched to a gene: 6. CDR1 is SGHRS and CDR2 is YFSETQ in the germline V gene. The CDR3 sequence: CASSFSGAVHEQYF. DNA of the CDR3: TGCGCCAGCAGCTTTAGCGGGGCCGTTCACGAGCAGTACTTC.

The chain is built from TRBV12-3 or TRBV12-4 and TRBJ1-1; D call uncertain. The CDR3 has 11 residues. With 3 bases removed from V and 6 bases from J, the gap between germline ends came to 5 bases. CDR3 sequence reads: CASSFFSEAFF. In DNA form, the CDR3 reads TGTGCCAGCAGTTTTTTCTCTGAAGCTTTCTTT.

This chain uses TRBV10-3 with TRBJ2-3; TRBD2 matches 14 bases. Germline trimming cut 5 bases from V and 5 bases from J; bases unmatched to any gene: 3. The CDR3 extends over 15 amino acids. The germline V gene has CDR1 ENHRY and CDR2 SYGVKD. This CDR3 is CAISRTSGRQDTQYF. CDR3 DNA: TGTGCCATCAGTAGGACTAGCGGGAGGCAAGATACGCAGTATTTT.

CDR3 nucleotide sequence: TGTGCCAGCAGTCACCTACCACGGACTAGCGGGAGCTACGAGCAGTACTTC. Translating gives CASSHLPRTSGSYEQYF. The chain joins TRBV27 to TRBJ2-7; 13 nucleotides match TRBD2. The trim removed 5 bases at V and 3 bases at J, leaving 10 bases unmatched. Germline V gene data show CDR1 as MNHEY and CDR2 as SMNVEV (reference sequence). The CDR3 spans 17 residues.

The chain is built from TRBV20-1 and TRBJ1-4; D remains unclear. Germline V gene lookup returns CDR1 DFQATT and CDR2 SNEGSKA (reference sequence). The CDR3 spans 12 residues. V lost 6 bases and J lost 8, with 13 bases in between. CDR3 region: CSAHPSGEKLFF. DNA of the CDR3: TGCAGTGCCCACCCCTCCGGCGAAAAACTGTTTTTT.

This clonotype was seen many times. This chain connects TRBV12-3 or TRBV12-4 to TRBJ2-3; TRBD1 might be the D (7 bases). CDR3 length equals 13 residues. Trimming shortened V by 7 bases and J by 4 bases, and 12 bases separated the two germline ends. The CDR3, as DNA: TGTGCCAGCAACGACAGGGAGGCAGATACGCAGTATTTT. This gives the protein CASNDREADTQYF.

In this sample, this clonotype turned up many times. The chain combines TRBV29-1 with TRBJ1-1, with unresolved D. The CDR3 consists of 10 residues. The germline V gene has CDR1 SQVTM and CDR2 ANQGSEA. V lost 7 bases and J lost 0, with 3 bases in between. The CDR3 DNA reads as TGCAGCGGCTTGAACACTGAAGCTTTCTTT. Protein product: CSGLNTEAFF. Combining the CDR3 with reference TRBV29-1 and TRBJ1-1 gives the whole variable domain SAVISQKPSRDICQRGTSLTIQCQVDSQVTMMFWYRQQPGQSLTLIATANQGSEATYESGFVIDKFPISRPNLTFSTLTVSNMSPEDSSIYLCSGLNTEAFFGQGTRLTVV.

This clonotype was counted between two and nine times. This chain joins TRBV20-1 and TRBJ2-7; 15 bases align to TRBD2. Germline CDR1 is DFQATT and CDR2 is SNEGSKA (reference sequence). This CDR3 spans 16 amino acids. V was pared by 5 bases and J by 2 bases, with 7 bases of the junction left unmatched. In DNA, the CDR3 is TGCAGTGCTCAAGGGACTAGCGGGGGGAGAACCTACGAGCAGTACTTC. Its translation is CSAQGTSGGRTYEQYF.

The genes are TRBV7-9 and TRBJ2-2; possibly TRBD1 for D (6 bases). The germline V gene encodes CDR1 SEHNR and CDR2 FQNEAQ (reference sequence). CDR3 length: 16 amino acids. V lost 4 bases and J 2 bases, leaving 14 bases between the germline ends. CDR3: CASSSTRDTNTGELFF. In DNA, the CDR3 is TGTGCCAGCAGCTCGACTCGGGACACTAACACCGGGGAGCTGTTTTTT.